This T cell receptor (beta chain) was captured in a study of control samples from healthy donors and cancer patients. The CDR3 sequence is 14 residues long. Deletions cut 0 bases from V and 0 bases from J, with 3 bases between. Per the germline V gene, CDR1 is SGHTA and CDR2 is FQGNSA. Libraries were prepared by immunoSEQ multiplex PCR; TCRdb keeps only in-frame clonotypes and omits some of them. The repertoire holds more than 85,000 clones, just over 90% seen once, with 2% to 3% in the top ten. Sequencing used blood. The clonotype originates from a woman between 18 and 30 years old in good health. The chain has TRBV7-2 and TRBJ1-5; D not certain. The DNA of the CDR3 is TGTGCCAGCAGCTTAGCGTCTAGCAATCAGCCCCAGCATTTT. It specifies CASSLASSNQPQHF.